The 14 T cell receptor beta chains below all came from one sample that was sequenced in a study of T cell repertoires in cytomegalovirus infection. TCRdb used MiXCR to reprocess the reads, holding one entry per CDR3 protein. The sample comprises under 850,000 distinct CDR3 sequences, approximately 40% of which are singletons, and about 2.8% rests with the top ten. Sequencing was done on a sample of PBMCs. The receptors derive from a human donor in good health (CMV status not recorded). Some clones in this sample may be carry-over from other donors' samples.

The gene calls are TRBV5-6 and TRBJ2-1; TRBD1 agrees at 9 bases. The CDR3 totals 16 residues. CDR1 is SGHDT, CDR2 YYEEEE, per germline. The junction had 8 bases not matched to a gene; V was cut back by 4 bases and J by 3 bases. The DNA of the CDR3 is TGTGCCAGCAGCATCGACAGGGGGGCCGTCTACAATGAGCAGTTCTTC. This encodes CASSIDRGAVYNEQFF.

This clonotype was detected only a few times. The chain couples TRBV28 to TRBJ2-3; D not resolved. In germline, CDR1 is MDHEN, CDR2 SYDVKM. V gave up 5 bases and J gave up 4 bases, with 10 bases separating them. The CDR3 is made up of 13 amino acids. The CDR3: CASSHLWADTQYF. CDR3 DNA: TGTGCCAGCAGTCACCTGTGGGCAGATACGCAGTATTTT. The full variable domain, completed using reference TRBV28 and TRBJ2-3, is DVKVTQSSRYLVKRTGEKVFLECVQDMDHENMFWYRQDPGLGLRLIYFSYDVKMKEKGDIPEGYSVSREKKERFSLILESASTNQTSMYLCASSHLWADTQYFGPGTRLTVL.

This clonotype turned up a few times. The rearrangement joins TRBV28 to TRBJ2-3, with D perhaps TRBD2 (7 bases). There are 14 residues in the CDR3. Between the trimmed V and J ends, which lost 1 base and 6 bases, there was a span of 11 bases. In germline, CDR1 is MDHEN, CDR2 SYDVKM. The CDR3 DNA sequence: TGTGCCAGCAGTTTATTTCGGGGGGCCGATACGCAGTATTTT. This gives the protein CASSLFRGADTQYF. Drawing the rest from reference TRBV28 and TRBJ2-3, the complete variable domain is DVKVTQSSRYLVKRTGEKVFLECVQDMDHENMFWYRQDPGLGLRLIYFSYDVKMKEKGDIPEGYSVSREKKERFSLILESASTNQTSMYLCASSLFRGADTQYFGPGTRLTVL.

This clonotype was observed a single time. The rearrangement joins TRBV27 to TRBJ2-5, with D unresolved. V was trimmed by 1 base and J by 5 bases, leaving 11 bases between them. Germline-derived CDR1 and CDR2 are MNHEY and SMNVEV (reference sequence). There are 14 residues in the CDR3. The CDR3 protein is CASSLLPGTETQYF. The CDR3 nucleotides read TGTGCCAGCAGTTTATTGCCAGGCACCGAGACCCAGTACTTC.

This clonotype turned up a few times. The CDR3 is CSARDLLAQFF. Here the CDR3 DNA reads TGCAGTGCTAGAGATTTACTAGCGCAGTTCTTC. The rearrangement uses TRBV20-1 and TRBJ2-1, with TRBD2 as a possible D gene (6 bases). The germline CDR1 and CDR2 sequences are DFQATT and SNEGSKA (reference sequence). The CDR3 runs 11 residues. Between the trimmed V and J ends, which lost 0 bases and 12 bases, there was a span of 9 bases.

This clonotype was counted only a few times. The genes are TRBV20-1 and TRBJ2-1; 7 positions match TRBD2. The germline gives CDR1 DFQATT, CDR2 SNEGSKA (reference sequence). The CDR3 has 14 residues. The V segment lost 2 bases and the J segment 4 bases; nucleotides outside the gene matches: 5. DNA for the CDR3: TGCAGTGCTAGACTAGCGGAGGAATACAATGAGCAGTTCTTC. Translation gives CSARLAEEYNEQFF.

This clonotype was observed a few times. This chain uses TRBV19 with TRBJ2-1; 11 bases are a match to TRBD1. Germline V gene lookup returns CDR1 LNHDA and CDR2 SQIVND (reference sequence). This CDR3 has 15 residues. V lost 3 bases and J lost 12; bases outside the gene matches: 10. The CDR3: CASSMDPGTGGGQFF. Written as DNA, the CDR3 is TGTGCCAGTAGTATGGACCCCGGGACAGGGGGAGGGCAGTTCTTC.

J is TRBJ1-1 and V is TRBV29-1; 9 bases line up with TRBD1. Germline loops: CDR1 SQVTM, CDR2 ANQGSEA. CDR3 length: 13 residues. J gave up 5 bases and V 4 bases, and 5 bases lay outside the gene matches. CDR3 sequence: CSVAADRGTEAFF. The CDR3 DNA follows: TGCAGCGTTGCAGCGGACAGGGGTACTGAAGCTTTCTTT.

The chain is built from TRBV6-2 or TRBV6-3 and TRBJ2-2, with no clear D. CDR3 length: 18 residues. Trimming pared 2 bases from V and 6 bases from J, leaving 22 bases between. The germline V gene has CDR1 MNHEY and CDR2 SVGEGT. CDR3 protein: CASSYPTGGPLIAGELFF. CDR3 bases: TGTGCCAGCAGTTACCCCACTGGCGGACCCTTAATTGCCGGGGAGCTGTTTTTT.

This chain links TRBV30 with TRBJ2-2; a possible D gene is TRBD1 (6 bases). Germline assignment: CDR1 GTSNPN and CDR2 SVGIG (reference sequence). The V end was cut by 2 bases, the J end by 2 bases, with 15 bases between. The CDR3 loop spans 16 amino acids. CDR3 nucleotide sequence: TGTGCCTGGAGTACAGGGATAACCTTCAACACCGGGGAGCTGTTTTTT. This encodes CAWSTGITFNTGELFF.

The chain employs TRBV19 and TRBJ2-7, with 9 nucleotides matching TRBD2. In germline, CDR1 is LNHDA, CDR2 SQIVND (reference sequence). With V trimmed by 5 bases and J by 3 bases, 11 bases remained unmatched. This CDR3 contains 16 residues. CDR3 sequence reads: CASSSPLSGRVYEQYF. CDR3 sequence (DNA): TGTGCCAGTAGTTCCCCCCTTAGCGGGAGAGTCTACGAGCAGTACTTC.

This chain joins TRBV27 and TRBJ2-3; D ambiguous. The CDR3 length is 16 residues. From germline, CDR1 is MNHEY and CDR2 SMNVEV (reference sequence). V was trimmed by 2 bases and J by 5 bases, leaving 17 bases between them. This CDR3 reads CASSLMADPSGDTQYF. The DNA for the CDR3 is TGTGCCAGCAGTTTAATGGCGGACCCGAGTGGAGATACGCAGTATTTT.

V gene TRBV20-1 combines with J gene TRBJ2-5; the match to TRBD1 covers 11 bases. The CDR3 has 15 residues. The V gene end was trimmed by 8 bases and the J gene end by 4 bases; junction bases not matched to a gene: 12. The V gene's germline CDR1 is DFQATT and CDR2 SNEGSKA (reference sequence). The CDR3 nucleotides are TGCAGTTCTATCCGGGACAGGGGGGGGGGAGAGACCCAGTACTTC. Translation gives CSSIRDRGGGETQYF.

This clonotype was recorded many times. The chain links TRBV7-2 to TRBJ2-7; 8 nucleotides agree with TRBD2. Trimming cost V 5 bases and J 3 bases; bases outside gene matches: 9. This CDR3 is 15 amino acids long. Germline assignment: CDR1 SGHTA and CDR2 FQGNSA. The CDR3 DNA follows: TGTGCCAGCAGCCCGCCGGGGGCGGGAGGCTACGAGCAGTACTTC. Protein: CASSPPGAGGYEQYF.